Following are 12 T cell receptor beta chains from one sample sequenced in a study of blood T cell repertoires in COVID-19. The method was immunoSEQ multiplex PCR; TCRdb's version includes in-frame clones alone and lacks a portion of them. The data contain roughly 250,000 clones, around 89% of them singletons. The sequenced sample consisted of peripheral blood. These receptors all come from a man younger than 40 with acute or convalescent COVID-19.

In DNA, the CDR3 is TGCGCCAGCAGCTTGGGGACAGGGTCTCGTAATTCACCCCTCCACTTT. This gives the protein CASSLGTGSRNSPLHF. J is TRBJ1-6 and V is TRBV5-1, with 8 bases identical to TRBD1. Trimming took 0 bases from V and 6 from J; bases not matched to a gene: 5. The V gene's germline CDR1 is SGHRS and CDR2 YFSETQ. CDR3 length: 16 amino acids.

The table lists this clone with a few counts. This sequence joins TRBV14 and TRBJ2-1, with 8 bases fitting TRBD2. V shed 2 bases, J shed 8 bases, and the junction held 8 bases outside the gene matches. Germline V gives CDR1 SGHDN, CDR2 FVKESK. This CDR3 region has 15 residues. CDR3 sequence (DNA): TGTGCCAGCAGCCAAATAAGCGGGAGATTCGATGAGCAGTTCTTC. Translation gives CASSQISGRFDEQFF.

This chain links TRBV5-1 with TRBJ1-3; 8 positions match TRBD1. V gave up 3 bases and J gave up 1 base; unmatched junction bases: 9. CDR1 and CDR2 from the germline V gene are SGHRS and YFSETQ. The length of the CDR3 is 17 residues. The CDR3 bases are TGCGCCAGCAGCTCAGCGGAGACAGGGGTTTCTGGAAACACCATATATTTT. It specifies CASSSAETGVSGNTIYF.

The chain links TRBV9 to TRBJ1-5; D perhaps matches TRBD1 (5 bases). Germline V CDR1 and CDR2: SGDLS, YYNGEE. V lost 2 bases to trimming and J lost 9 bases, with 15 bases between them. The CDR3 has 14 residues. CDR3 loop: CASSVGGNSGPQHF. The CDR3 bases are TGTGCCAGCAGCGTCGGGGGAAATTCGGGGCCCCAGCATTTT.

The chain carries TRBV7-6 and TRBJ2-7, with TRBD2 matching over 11 bases. With 5 bases clipped from V and 3 bases from J, the junction kept 9 bases outside the gene matches. The CDR3 spans 16 residues. Germline V lookup: CDR1 SGHVS, CDR2 FNYEAQ. CDR3 protein: CASSPPGLAGGYEQYF. In DNA, the CDR3 is TGTGCCAGCAGCCCCCCCGGGCTAGCGGGAGGCTACGAGCAGTACTTC.

This clone was counted once. The chain joins TRBV6-5 to TRBJ1-6; weak D call: TRBD1 (5 bases). Per germline, CDR1 MNHEY and CDR2 SVGAGI. The CDR3 totals 15 residues. The germline V and J ends were trimmed by 6 bases and 7 bases, with 16 bases remaining between them. The CDR3 loop is CASSWGGGVNSPLHF. The CDR3 coding sequence is TGTGCCAGCAGCTGGGGGGGAGGGGTGAATTCACCCCTCCACTTT.

This clone was seen just once. This sequence joins TRBV5-1 and TRBJ2-7; the D is unclear. The ends were cut back, 0 bases at V and 3 bases at J, with 10 bases in the middle. CDR1 and CDR2 (germline): SGHRS, YFSETQ. The CDR3 length is 14 residues. The CDR3 sequence is CASSLEQPRYEQYF. DNA of the CDR3: TGCGCCAGCAGCTTGGAACAGCCGCGCTACGAGCAGTACTTC.

With regard to this clone: Other DNA sequences in this sample translate to the same CDR3. The chain joins TRBV18 to TRBJ1-2; D might be TRBD1 (6 bases). Germline V lookup: CDR1 KGHSH, CDR2 LQKENI. Trimming shortened V by 2 bases and J by 3 bases, and 7 bases separated the two germline ends. This CDR3 is built from 13 residues. The CDR3 DNA is TGTGCCAGCTCACCAGGGGGCGACTATGGCTACACCTTC. Translation: CASSPGGDYGYTF.

The chain combines TRBV5-1 with TRBJ2-3, with D unresolved. In germline, CDR1 is SGHRS, CDR2 YFSETQ. V dropped 1 base and J dropped 1 base, with 7 bases sitting between them. This CDR3 is 14 amino acids long. The CDR3 DNA is TGCGCCAGCAGCTTGTATCGTCGCACAGATACGCAGTATTTT. Its translation is CASSLYRRTDTQYF.

This chain connects TRBV11-2 to TRBJ1-1, with D uncertain. CDR3 size: 15 residues. From germline, CDR1 is SGHAT and CDR2 FQNNGV. Trimming took off 6 bases at V and 0 bases at J, with 14 bases between the two ends. The CDR3: CASRKTGEMNTEAFF. CDR3 nucleotides: TGTGCCAGCAGAAAGACCGGGGAAATGAACACTGAAGCTTTCTTT. The full variable domain, rest sourced from reference TRBV11-2 and TRBJ1-1, is EAGVAQSPRYKIIEKRQSVAFWCNPISGHATLYWYQQILGQGPKLLIQFQNNGVVDDSQLPKDRFSAERLKGVDSTLKIQPAKLEDSAVYLCASRKTGEMNTEAFFGQGTRLTVV.

Turning to this clone: The limits of the CDR3 on the DNA are not certain, so only TCRdb's listed CDR3 is given. The rearrangement uses TRBV21-1 and TRBJ1-3; the table's D call, TRBD1, has no DNA check behind it. TRBV21-1 is designated a pseudogene. Including both end residues, the CDR3 is 14 amino acids long. CDR3: CASSTWGPGNTIYF.

V and J are TRBV9 and TRBJ1-6, with D perhaps matching TRBD1 (6 bases). The V gene lost 2 bases and the J gene lost 10 bases, with 13 bases spanning the gap. The germline V gene encodes CDR1 SGDLS and CDR2 YYNGEE. This CDR3 is built from 14 residues. CDR3 nucleotides: TGTGCCAGCAGCGTTTCGGACAGTTTCTCACCCCTCCACTTT. Its protein product is CASSVSDSFSPLHF. The complete variable domain, with remaining parts taken from reference TRBV9 and TRBJ1-6, reads DSGVTQTPKHLITATGQRVTLRCSPRSGDLSVYWYQQSLDQGLQFLIQYYNGEERAKGNILERFSAQQFPDLHSELNLSSLELGDSALYFCASSVSDSFSPLHFGNGTRLTVT.